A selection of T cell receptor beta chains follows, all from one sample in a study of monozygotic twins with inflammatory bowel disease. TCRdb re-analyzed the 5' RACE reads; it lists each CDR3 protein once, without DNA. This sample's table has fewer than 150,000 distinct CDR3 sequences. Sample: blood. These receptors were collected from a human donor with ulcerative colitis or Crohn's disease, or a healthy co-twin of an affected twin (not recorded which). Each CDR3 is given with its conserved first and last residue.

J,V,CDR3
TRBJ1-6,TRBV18,CASSQNSGGDNSPLHF
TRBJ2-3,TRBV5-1,CASSLGLAGDTDTQYF
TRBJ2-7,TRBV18,CASSGTSGDYEQYF
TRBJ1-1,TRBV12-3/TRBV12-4,CASSFDVWQAFF
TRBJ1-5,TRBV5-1,CASSSTGGGQPQHF
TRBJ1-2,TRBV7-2,CASSLGRDRLFYGYTF
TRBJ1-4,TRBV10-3,CAISGTGGDEKLFF
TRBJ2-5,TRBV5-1,CASSIRQGGHALEETQYF
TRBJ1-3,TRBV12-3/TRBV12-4,CASRPTGSSGNTIYF
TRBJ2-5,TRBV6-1,CASSEENGVRKTQYF
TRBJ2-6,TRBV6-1,CASSPEHLFSGANVLTF
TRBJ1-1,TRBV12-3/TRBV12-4,CASSSDSLNTEAFF
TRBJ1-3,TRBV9,CASSVAPGQARNTIYF
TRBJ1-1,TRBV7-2,CASSSYRGSAEAFF
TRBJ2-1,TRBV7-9,CASSPRGSGGIGEQFF
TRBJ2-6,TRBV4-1,CASREQAMKSGANVLTF
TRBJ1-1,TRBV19,CASKGQGRTEAFF
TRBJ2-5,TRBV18,CASSPGTSGGKTQYF
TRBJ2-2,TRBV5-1,CASSLFPQGAVTGELFF
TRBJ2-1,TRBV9,CASSAMPGTGVYNEQFF
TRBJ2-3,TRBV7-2,CASSFGLGADTQYF
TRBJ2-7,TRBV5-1,CASSLFMTSGSYEQYF
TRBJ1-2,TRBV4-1,CASSQDRTQGHYGYTF
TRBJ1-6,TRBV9,CASSLGRGNNSPLHF
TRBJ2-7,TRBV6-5,CASSRTGPEQYF
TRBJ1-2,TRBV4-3,CASSQARERAINYGYTF
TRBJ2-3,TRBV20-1,CSARTSGEVADTQYF
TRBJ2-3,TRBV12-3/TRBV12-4,CASSKRADANTQYF
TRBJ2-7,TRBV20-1,CSARAGDRGLPGPSYEQYF
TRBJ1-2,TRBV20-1,CSAPRTGALRTNYGYTF
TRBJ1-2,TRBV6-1,CASSRTGGFVANYGYTF
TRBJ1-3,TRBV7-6,CASSLATGRSGNTIYF
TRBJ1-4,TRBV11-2,CASSPRQVTREELFF
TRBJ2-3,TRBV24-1,CATSDFGLVGQYF
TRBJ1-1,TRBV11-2,CASSLDRGWSQNTEAFF
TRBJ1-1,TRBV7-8,CASREGLNTEAFF
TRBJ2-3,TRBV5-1,CASSQRGSRRTDTQYF
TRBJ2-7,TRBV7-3,CASSPWSRGAVSEQYF
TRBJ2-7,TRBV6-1,CASSEAIGAYEQYF
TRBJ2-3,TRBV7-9,CASSLGTGHTDTQYF